A selection of T cell receptor beta chains follows, all from one sample in a study of vaccination effects on CD4 cells after COVID-19. These receptors' antigens are unknown. Method: immunoSEQ multiplex PCR; TCRdb's copy keeps in-frame clones and lacks some. Here the sample spans more than 20,000 clones, roughly 70% being singletons. The specimen was CD4+ T cells from PBMCs cultured with HCoV-NL63 spike peptides, collected before COVID-19 vaccination. The receptor set was obtained from a human donor who received a COVID-19 vaccine. The CDR3 runs from the conserved cysteine through the conserved F or W. D genes are given only for firm matches. The size field is filled for only some rows; it gives once, few, many or a size class.

CDR3: CASGIRFRETQYF; DNA: TGTGCCAGCGGCATCAGGTTTCGAGAGACCCAGTACTTC; length: 13; V: TRBV11-1; D: -; size: -; J: TRBJ2-5
CDR3: CASSWVNTEAFF; DNA: TGTGCCAGCAGTTGGGTTAACACTGAAGCTTTCTTT; length: 12; V: TRBV28; D: -; size: few; J: TRBJ1-1
CDR3: CASSPGQGQETQYF; DNA: TGCGCCAGCAGCCCGGGACAGGGGCAAGAGACCCAGTACTTC; length: 14; V: TRBV5-1; D: TRBD1; size: -; J: TRBJ2-5
CDR3: CASSLQGAGETQYF; DNA: TGTGCCAGCAGCCTACAGGGGGCTGGGGAGACCCAGTACTTC; length: 14; V: TRBV5-4; D: TRBD1; size: -; J: TRBJ2-5
CDR3: CSVSGTSGQSYEQYF; DNA: TGCAGCGTTTCCGGGACTAGCGGACAAAGCTACGAGCAGTACTTC; length: 15; V: TRBV29-1; D: TRBD2; size: once; J: TRBJ2-7
CDR3: CASSTTRGNTIYF; DNA: TGTGCCAGCAGCACAACTCGGGGAAACACCATATATTTT; length: 13; V: TRBV6-5; D: -; size: once; J: TRBJ1-3
CDR3: CASSSGRGYDQPQHF; DNA: TGTGCCAGCAGTTCGGGAAGGGGCTACGATCAGCCCCAGCATTTT; length: 15; V: TRBV6-5; D: -; size: -; J: TRBJ1-5
CDR3: CASRTPGSNYGYTF; DNA: TGTGCCAGCAGGACCCCGGGATCCAACTATGGCTACACCTTC; length: 14; V: TRBV6-5; D: -; size: -; J: TRBJ1-2
CDR3: CAWTEDSVYEQYF; DNA: TGTGCCTGGACAGAGGACAGCGTCTACGAGCAGTACTTC; length: 13; V: TRBV30; D: -; size: -; J: TRBJ2-7
CDR3: CASSPSGQGSGNTIYF; DNA: TGTGCCAGCTCACCATCCGGACAGGGGTCCGGAAACACCATATATTTT; length: 16; V: TRBV18; D: TRBD1; size: -; J: TRBJ1-3